This T cell receptor (beta chain) came from a study of blood T cell repertoires in COVID-19. Study context: The United States, Italy and Spain provided the acute and convalescent COVID-19 samples. The cDNA or gDNA used as material had been derived from T cells, B-cell-depleted T cells, or PBMCs.

The CDR3 extends over 11 amino acids. Germline-derived CDR1 and CDR2 are SNHLY and FYNNEI. V was cut by 5 bases and J by 3 bases, with 3 bases left in between. Per the authors' pipeline: Cell counts per sample came from amplifying reference gene primers. Here immunoSEQ multiplex PCR was the method, and the copy in TCRdb shows in-frame clones only, minus some. Clonal size and the V and J genes are those of that table, whereas D and trimming came from the DNA. The table includes about 49,000 clones, about 83% detected once. Sequencing was carried out using peripheral blood. V usage is TRBV2 and J usage is TRBJ2-3; the D is unclear. The receptor's source is a man aged 50 to 60 with acute or convalescent COVID-19. The CDR3 DNA is TGTGCCAGCAGTCGGACAGATACGCAGTATTTT. This translates into CASSRTDTQYF.